Presented here are 13 T cell receptor beta chains from one specimen sequenced in a study of CD8 T cells in Susac syndrome. With random hexamers, about 0.5 to 1 ug RNA was reverse transcribed. One entry per CDR3 protein, called by TCRdb with MiXCR from the immunoSEQ multiplex PCR reads. The data show roughly 76,000 distinct CDR3 sequences, about 93% seen once. Sequenced material: CD8+ T cells from PBMCs. The receptor set was obtained from a human donor with Susac syndrome.

This chain links TRBV4-2 with TRBJ1-2; maybe TRBD1 (5 bases). Germline V CDR1 and CDR2: LGHNA, YNFKEQ. V was pared by 0 bases and J by 5 bases, with 13 bases between. The CDR3 is 15 amino acids. CDR3 sequence (DNA): TGTGCCAGCAGCCAAGAAGGCCTGGGGGATTATGGCTACACCTTC. The encoded protein is CASSQEGLGDYGYTF.

The rearrangement links TRBV7-9 to TRBJ1-5; a possible D gene is TRBD1 (6 bases). Trimming pared 10 bases from V and 0 bases from J, leaving 16 bases between. Germline V gives CDR1 SEHNR, CDR2 FQNEAQ (reference sequence). The CDR3 extends over 15 amino acids. CDR3 amino acids: CATTSGGHSNQPQHF. CDR3 nucleotide sequence: TGTGCCACCACTTCCGGGGGGCATAGCAATCAGCCCCAGCATTTT.

The chain links TRBV3-1 to TRBJ2-1; 16 bases align to TRBD2. The CDR3 totals 16 residues. The junction had 2 bases not matched to a gene; V was cut back by 2 bases and J by 7 bases. The germline V gene has CDR1 LGHDT and CDR2 YNNKEL (reference sequence). This chain's CDR3 is CASSQMGLAGGNEQFF. CDR3 sequence (DNA): TGTGCCAGCAGCCAAATGGGACTAGCGGGAGGGAATGAGCAGTTCTTC.

V and J are TRBV7-3 and TRBJ2-7; TRBD2 matches at 9 bases. V shed 0 bases and J 3 bases; nucleotides not matched to a gene: 3. The length of the CDR3 is 15 residues. Per the germline V gene, CDR1 is SGHTA and CDR2 is FQGTGA. CDR3 sequence (DNA): TGTGCCAGCAGCTTAACTAGCGGGGGTGTCTACGAGCAGTACTTC. Amino acids: CASSLTSGGVYEQYF.

Only one count was recorded for this clonotype. The chain has TRBV6-5 and TRBJ2-2; D call uncertain. The CDR3 runs 15 residues. CDR1 MNHEY and CDR2 SVGAGI come from the germline V gene. Trimming took 2 bases from V and 0 from J, leaving 7 bases between them. The CDR3 region has the DNA TGTGCCAGCAGTTACGTTGCCGCGAACACCGGGGAGCTGTTTTTT. Residues: CASSYVAANTGELFF.

This chain links TRBV12-3 or TRBV12-4 with TRBJ1-1, with a possible D match to TRBD1 (6 bases). The CDR3 extends over 13 amino acids. Trimming took 2 bases from V and 7 from J, leaving 11 bases between them. The CDR3 DNA is TGTGCCAGCAGTTTACCGGGGGCGATTGAAGCTTTCTTT. Translation gives CASSLPGAIEAFF.

The V gene is TRBV20-1, the J gene TRBJ1-6; unclear D gene. Trimming removed 2 bases from V and 7 bases from J, with 12 bases in between. Germline-derived CDR1 and CDR2 are DFQATT and SNEGSKA (reference sequence). CDR3 size: 14 residues. CDR3 amino acids: CSARLEAWNSPLHF. As DNA, the CDR3 is TGCAGTGCTAGATTGGAGGCGTGGAATTCACCCCTCCACTTT.

The chain combines TRBV20-1 with TRBJ2-7; the D is unclear. V was pared by 2 bases and J by 6 bases, with 11 bases between. Germline V gene data show CDR1 as DFQATT and CDR2 as SNEGSKA (reference sequence). The CDR3 is 12 residues long. DNA of the CDR3: TGCAGTGCTAGAATTTCGGGTAGCGAGCAGTACTTC. It yields the protein CSARISGSEQYF.

The CDR3 loop reads CASSLGRGWGQETQYF. DNA of the CDR3: TGTGCCAGCAGCTTGGGGAGGGGTTGGGGACAAGAGACCCAGTACTTC. This chain connects TRBV5-4 to TRBJ2-5, with TRBD2 as a possible D gene (6 bases). The CDR3 is 16 residues long. The V gene lost 0 bases and the J gene lost 2 bases, with 14 bases spanning the gap. Germline CDR1 reads SGHNT; CDR2 reads YYREEE (reference sequence).

The chain is built from TRBV9 and TRBJ2-1, with 7 bases matching TRBD2. The CDR3 runs 17 residues. The germline V gene encodes CDR1 SGDLS and CDR2 YYNGEE. The V gene end was trimmed by 4 bases and the J gene end by 2 bases; junction bases not matched to a gene: 12. Written as DNA, the CDR3 is TGTGCCAGCAGCCCCAGCTTTTTCGCGGGGGCCTACAATGAGCAGTTCTTC. The encoded protein is CASSPSFFAGAYNEQFF.

The CDR3 nucleotides are TGTGCCAGCAGCTTGTCGGGAGTCGACGAGCAGTACTTC. Encoded protein: CASSLSGVDEQYF. The rearrangement links TRBV5-6 to TRBJ2-7, with D perhaps TRBD2 (6 bases). CDR3 size: 13 residues. Germline CDR1 is SGHDT and CDR2 is YYEEEE. Trimming took 1 base from V and 5 from J, leaving 10 bases between them.

DNA of the CDR3: TGTGCCAGTATATGGGGGGCAGGCACTGAAGCTTTCTTT. It specifies CASIWGAGTEAFF. The chain combines TRBV7-9 with TRBJ1-1, with a weak D call TRBD1 (6 bases). CDR3 size: 13 residues. The V and J ends lost 9 bases and 4 bases respectively, with 15 bases between them. Germline V gene sequence: CDR1 SEHNR, CDR2 FQNEAQ (reference sequence).

The V and J genes are TRBV19 and TRBJ1-1; no clear D gene. The length of the CDR3 is 12 residues. V dropped 3 bases and J dropped 4 bases, with 6 bases sitting between them. The germline V gene has CDR1 LNHDA and CDR2 SQIVND (reference sequence). CDR3 sequence reads: CASSILGTEAFF. CDR3 nucleotide sequence: TGTGCCAGTAGTATTTTAGGCACTGAAGCTTTCTTT.